These 2 T cell receptor beta chains were all obtained from the same sample, sequenced in a study of blood T cell repertoires in COVID-19. The assay was immunoSEQ multiplex PCR, and TCRdb's table has in-frame clones only and misses some. The sample yields 150,000 or so clones, over 75% seen once. The source material was PBMCs or T cells enriched from blood (not recorded which). The receptor source for this set is a man in his forties or fifties who had recovered from COVID-19.

This clone was found many times. V usage is TRBV5-4 and J usage is TRBJ2-4, with D maybe TRBD1 (6 bases). The CDR3 is made up of 15 amino acids. Germline CDR1 and CDR2: SGHNT and YYREEE (reference sequence). The ends were cut back, 2 bases at V and 0 bases at J, with 9 bases in the middle. Written as DNA, the CDR3 is TGTGCCAGCAGCTTCGAAGGGGGAGCCAAAAACATTCAGTACTTC. Protein: CASSFEGGAKNIQYF.

This CDR3 reads CASSERQGGLYEQYV. As DNA, the CDR3 is TGCGCCAGCAGTGAGAGGCAAGGGGGTCTCTACGAGCAGTACGTC. The rearrangement links TRBV10-2 to TRBJ2-7; D may be TRBD1 (6 bases). Trimming stripped 2 bases from V and 3 bases from J, with 14 bases between. The CDR3 runs to 15 residues. Germline lookup yields CDR1 WSHSY and CDR2 SAAADI.